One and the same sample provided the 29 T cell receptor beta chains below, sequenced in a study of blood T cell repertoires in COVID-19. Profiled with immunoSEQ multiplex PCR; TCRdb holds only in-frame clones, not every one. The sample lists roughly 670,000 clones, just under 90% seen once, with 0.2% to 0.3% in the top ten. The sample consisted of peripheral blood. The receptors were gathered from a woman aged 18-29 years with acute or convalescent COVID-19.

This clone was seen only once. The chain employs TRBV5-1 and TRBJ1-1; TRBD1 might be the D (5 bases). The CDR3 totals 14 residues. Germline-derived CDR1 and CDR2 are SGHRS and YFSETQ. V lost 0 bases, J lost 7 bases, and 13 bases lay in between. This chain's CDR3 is CASSLAGEMGEAFF. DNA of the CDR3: TGCGCCAGCAGCTTGGCGGGGGAAATGGGTGAAGCTTTCTTT.

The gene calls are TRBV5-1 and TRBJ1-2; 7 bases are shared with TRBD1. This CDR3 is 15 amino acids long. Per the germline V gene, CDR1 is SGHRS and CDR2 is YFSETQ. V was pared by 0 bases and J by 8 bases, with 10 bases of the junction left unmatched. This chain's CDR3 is CASSLDRTGGEGYTF. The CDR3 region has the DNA TGCGCCAGCAGCTTGGATAGGACAGGTGGTGAGGGCTACACCTTC. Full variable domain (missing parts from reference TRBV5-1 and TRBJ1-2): KAGVTQTPRYLIKTRGQQVTLSCSPISGHRSVSWYQQTPGQGLQFLFEYFSETQRNKGNFPGRFSGRQFSNSRSEMNVSTLELGDSALYLCASSLDRTGGEGYTFGSGTRLTVV.

Written as DNA, the CDR3 is TGTGCCAGCAGCGCGGGACAGGGGGTGGATGGCTACACCTTC. It yields the protein CASSAGQGVDGYTF. V and J are TRBV9 and TRBJ1-2, with 11 bases fitting TRBD1. This CDR3 spans 14 amino acids. Germline lookup yields CDR1 SGDLS and CDR2 YYNGEE. With V trimmed by 3 bases and J by 6 bases, 4 bases remained unmatched.

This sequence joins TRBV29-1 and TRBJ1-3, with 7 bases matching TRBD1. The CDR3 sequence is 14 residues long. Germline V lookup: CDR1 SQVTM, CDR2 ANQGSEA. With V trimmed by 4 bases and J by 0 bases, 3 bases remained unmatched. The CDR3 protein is CSVGDRASGNTIYF. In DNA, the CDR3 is TGCAGCGTTGGAGACAGGGCCTCTGGAAACACCATATATTTT.

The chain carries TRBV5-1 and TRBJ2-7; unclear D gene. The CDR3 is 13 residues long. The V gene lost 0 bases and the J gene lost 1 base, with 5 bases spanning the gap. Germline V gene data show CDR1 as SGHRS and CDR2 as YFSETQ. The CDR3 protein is CASSLAFSYEQYF. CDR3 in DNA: TGCGCCAGCAGCTTGGCCTTTTCCTACGAGCAGTACTTC.

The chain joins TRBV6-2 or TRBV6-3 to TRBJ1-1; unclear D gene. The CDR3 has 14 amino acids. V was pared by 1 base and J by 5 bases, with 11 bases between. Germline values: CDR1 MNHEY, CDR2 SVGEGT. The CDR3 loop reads CASSYFGGRTEAFF. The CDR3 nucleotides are TGTGCCAGCAGTTACTTCGGCGGGCGGACTGAAGCTTTCTTT.

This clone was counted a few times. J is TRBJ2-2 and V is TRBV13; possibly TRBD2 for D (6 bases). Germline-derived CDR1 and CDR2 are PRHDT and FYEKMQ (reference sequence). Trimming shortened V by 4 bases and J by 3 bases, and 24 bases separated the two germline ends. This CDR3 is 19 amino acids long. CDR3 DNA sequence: TGTGCCAGCAGCTCAGACTTTTACCGACTAGTCCCCGACACCGGGGAGCTGTTTTTT. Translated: CASSSDFYRLVPDTGELFF.

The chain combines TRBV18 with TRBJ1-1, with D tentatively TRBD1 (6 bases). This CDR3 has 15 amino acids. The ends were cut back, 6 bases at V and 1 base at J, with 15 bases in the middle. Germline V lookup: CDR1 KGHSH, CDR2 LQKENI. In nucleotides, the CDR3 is TGTGCCAGCTCCTTACTAACAGGGAAGAACACTGAAGCTTTCTTT. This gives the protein CASSLLTGKNTEAFF.

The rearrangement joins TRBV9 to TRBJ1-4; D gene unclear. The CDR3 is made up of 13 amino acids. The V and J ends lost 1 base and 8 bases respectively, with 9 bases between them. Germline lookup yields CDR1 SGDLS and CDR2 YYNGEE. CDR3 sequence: CASSVRPEEKLFF. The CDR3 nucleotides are TGTGCCAGCAGCGTACGACCGGAGGAAAAACTGTTTTTT. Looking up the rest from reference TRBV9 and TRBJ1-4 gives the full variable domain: DSGVTQTPKHLITATGQRVTLRCSPRSGDLSVYWYQQSLDQGLQFLIQYYNGEERAKGNILERFSAQQFPDLHSELNLSSLELGDSALYFCASSVRPEEKLFFGSGTQLSVL.

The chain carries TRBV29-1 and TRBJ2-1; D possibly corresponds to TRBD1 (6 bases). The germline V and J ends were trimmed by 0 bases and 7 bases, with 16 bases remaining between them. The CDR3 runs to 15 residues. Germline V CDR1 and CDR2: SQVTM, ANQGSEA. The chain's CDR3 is CSVEDRVGRGNEQFF. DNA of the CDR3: TGCAGCGTTGAAGATCGGGTTGGCAGGGGAAATGAGCAGTTCTTC.

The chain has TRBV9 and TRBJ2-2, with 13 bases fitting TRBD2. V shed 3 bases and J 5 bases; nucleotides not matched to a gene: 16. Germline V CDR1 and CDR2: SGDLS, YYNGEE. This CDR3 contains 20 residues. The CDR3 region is CASSASRPPGLAGDTGELFF. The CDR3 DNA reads TGTGCCAGCAGCGCGTCCAGGCCCCCCGGACTAGCGGGGGATACCGGGGAGCTGTTTTTT.

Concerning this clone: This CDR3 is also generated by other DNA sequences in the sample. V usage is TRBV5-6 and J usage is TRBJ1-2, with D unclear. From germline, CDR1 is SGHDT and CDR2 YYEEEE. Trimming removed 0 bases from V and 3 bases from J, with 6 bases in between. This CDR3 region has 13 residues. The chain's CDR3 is CASSLGQDYGYTF. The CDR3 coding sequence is TGTGCCAGCAGCTTGGGGCAGGACTATGGCTACACCTTC.

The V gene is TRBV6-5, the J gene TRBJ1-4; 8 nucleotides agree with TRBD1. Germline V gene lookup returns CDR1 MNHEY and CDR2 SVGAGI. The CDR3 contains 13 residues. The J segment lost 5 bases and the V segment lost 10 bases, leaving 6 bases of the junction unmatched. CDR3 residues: CATMRTGNEKLFF. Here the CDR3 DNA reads TGTGCCACCATGAGGACAGGGAATGAAAAACTGTTTTTT.

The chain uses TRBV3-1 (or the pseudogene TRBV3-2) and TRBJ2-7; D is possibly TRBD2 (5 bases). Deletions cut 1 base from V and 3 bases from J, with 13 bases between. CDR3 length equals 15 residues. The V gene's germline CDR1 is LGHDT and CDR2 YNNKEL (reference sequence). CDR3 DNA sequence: TGTGCCAGCAGCCAAGTTTGGGAGATCCACTACGAGCAGTACTTC. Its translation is CASSQVWEIHYEQYF.

Here the CDR3 reads CASSLADYTDTQYF. CDR3 DNA sequence: TGCGCCAGCAGCTTGGCCGACTACACAGATACGCAGTATTTT. The V call is TRBV5-1, the J call TRBJ2-3; weak D call: TRBD2 (5 bases). CDR3 length: 14 amino acids. Germline V gene sequence: CDR1 SGHRS, CDR2 YFSETQ. V lost 0 bases, J lost 2 bases, and 7 bases lay in between.

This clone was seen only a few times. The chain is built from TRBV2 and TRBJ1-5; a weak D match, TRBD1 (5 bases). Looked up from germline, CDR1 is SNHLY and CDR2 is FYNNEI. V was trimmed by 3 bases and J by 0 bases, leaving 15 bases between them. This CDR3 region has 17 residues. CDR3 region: CASSEIAGPASNQPQHF. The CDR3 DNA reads TGTGCCAGCAGTGAGATTGCAGGGCCGGCTAGCAATCAGCCCCAGCATTTT.

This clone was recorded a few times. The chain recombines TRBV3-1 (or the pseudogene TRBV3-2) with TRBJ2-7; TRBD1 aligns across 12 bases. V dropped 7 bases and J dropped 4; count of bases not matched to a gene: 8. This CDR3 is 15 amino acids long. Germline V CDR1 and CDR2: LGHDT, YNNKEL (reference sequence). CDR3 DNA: TGTGCCAGCAACCCAGGGACAGGGGGCATTTACGAGCAGTACTTC. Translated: CASNPGTGGIYEQYF.

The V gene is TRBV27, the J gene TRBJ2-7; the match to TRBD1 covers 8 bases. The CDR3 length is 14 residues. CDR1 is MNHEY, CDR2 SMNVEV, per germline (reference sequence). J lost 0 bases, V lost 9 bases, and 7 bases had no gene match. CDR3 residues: CASRPGGTSYEQYF. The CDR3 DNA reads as TGTGCCAGTAGGCCAGGGGGCACCTCCTACGAGCAGTACTTC.

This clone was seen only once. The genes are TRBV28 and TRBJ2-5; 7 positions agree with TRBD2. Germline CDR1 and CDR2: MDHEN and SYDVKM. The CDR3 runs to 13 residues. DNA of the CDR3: TGTGCTCTTGGCGGGGAGGGGTGGGAGACCCAGTACTTC. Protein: CALGGEGWETQYF.

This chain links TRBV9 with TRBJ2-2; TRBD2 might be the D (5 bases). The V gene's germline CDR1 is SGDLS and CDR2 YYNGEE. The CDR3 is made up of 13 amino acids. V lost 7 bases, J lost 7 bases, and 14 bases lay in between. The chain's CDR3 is CASGESGGGELFF. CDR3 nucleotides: TGTGCCAGCGGAGAGAGTGGAGGCGGGGAGCTGTTTTTT.

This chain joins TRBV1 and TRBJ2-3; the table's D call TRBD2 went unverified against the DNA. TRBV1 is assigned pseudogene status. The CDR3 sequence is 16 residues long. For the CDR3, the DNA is TGCACCAGCAGCCTCCGAGGGGCGGGGGGCACAGATACGCAGTATTTT. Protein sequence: CTSSLRGAGGTDTQYF.

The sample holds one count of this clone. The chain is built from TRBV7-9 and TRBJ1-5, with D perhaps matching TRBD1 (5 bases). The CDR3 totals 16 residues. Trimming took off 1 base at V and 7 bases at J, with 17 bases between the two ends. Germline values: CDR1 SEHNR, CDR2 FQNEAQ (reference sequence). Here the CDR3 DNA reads TGTGCCAGCAGCTTAGTTGGGCAGGGAAGAAAACAGCCCCAGCATTTT. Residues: CASSLVGQGRKQPQHF.

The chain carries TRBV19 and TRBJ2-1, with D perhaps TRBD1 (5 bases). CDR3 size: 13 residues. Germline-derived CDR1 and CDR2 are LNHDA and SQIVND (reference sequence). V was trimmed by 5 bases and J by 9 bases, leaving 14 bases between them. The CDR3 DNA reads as TGTGCCAGTAGTGGTTCCCCAAGGGGTGAGCAGTTCTTC. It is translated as CASSGSPRGEQFF. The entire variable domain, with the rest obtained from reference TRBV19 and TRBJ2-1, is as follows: DGGITQSPKYLFRKEGQNVTLSCEQNLNHDAMYWYRQDPGQGLRLIYYSQIVNDFQKGDIAEGYSVSREKKESFPLTVTSAQKNPTAFYLCASSGSPRGEQFFGPGTRLTVL.

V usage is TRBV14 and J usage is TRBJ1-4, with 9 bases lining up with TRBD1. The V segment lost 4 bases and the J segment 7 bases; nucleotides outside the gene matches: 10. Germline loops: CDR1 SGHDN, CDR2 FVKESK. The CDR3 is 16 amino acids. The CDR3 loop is CASSRPGQGKSEKLFF. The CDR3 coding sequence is TGTGCCAGCAGCCGCCCGGGACAGGGAAAGAGTGAAAAACTGTTTTTT.

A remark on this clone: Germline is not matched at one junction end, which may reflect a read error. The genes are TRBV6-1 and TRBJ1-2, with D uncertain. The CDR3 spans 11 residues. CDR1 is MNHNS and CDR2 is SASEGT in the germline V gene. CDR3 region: CASSEVGRHYF. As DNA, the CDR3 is TGTGCCAGCAGTGAAGTAGGGAGGCACTACTTC.

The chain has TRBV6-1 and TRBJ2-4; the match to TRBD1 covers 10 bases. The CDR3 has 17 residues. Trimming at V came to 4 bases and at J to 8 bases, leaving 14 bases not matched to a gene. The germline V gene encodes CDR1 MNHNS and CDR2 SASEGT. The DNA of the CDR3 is TGTGCCAGCAGTGGTAGGGGGACAGGGGACCCTTGGGACATTCAGTACTTC. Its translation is CASSGRGTGDPWDIQYF.

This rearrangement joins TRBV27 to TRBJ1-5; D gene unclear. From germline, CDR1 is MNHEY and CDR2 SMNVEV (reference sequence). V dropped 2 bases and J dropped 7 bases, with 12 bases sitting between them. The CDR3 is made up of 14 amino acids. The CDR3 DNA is TGTGCCAGCAGTTTAGACGTAGGGAGACAGCCCCAGCATTTT. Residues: CASSLDVGRQPQHF.

The chain's CDR3 is CASSSIAQPATDTQYF. The DNA for the CDR3 is TGCGCCAGCAGCTCCATAGCGCAACCCGCCACAGATACGCAGTATTTT. The rearrangement links TRBV5-1 to TRBJ2-3, with D maybe TRBD2 (5 bases). This CDR3 comprises 16 residues. Germline CDR1 and CDR2: SGHRS and YFSETQ. Trimming cost V 3 bases and J 2 bases, with 16 bases left between them. The full variable domain, rest sourced from reference TRBV5-1 and TRBJ2-3, is KAGVTQTPRYLIKTRGQQVTLSCSPISGHRSVSWYQQTPGQGLQFLFEYFSETQRNKGNFPGRFSGRQFSNSRSEMNVSTLELGDSALYLCASSSIAQPATDTQYFGPGTRLTVL.

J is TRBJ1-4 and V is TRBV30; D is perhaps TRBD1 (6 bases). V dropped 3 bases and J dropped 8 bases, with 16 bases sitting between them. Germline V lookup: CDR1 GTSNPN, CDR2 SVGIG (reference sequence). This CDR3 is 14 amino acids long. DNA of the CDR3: TGTGCCTGGAGCCGGGGGGGCAGGGGAGAAAAACTGTTTTTT. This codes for CAWSRGGRGEKLFF.